This TCR beta chain was obtained from a study of blood T cell repertoires in COVID-19. About the research overall: Researchers got acute and convalescent COVID-19 samples from the United States, Italy and Spain. From T cells, B-cell-depleted T cells, or PBMCs came the material, which was cDNA or gDNA.

In the original workflow: Reference gene primer amplification in the assay estimated nucleated cell counts. Only in-frame clones appear in the TCRdb table, and some are missing; sequencing was by immunoSEQ multiplex PCR. The DNA was the basis for D and trimming; V, J and clone size are from that table. The sample consists of about 200,000 clones, around 90% of them appearing once. The J segment lost 7 bases and the V segment lost 4 bases, leaving 9 bases of the junction unmatched. Per germline, CDR1 SGHRS and CDR2 YFSETQ. This CDR3 has 15 residues. The sequencing input was peripheral blood. This clonotype originated in a man aged 55 to 70 who had recovered from COVID-19. This chain links TRBV5-1 with TRBJ2-2, with 8 bases aligning to TRBD1. The CDR3 protein is CASSGWTGSDGELFF. The CDR3 coding sequence is TGCGCCAGCAGCGGGTGGACAGGGTCGGACGGGGAGCTGTTTTTT.